A selection of T cell receptor beta chains follows, all from one sample in a study of read filtering for tumor transcriptome and immune sequencing. TCRdb reprocessed the reads via MiXCR and lists one record per CDR3 protein. The sample carries more than 30,000 distinct CDR3 sequences, roughly 15% recorded once. Material: a population of CD138-negative cells sorted from bone marrow. The receptors shown here come from a donor aged 40 or over with multiple myeloma. The CDR3 runs from the conserved cysteine through the conserved F or W. D genes are given only for firm matches. Expanded clones get a size class; other rows say once, few or many, or leave the size out.

J gene,V gene,D gene,clone size,CDR3 protein,CDR3 DNA
TRBJ2-1,TRBV6-2/TRBV6-3,-,-,CASSYSRGLAYNEQFF,TGTGCCAGCAGTTACTCAAGGGGTCTAGCCTACAATGAGCAGTTCTTC
TRBJ2-7,TRBV20-1,TRBD2,many,CSARVLASGPYEQYF,TGCAGTGCTAGAGTCTTAGCTAGCGGACCCTACGAGCAGTACTTC
TRBJ2-3,TRBV7-9,-,many,CASSLQGTIQGTDTQYF,TGTGCCAGCAGCTTACAGGGGACAATCCAGGGCACAGATACGCAGTATTTT
TRBJ2-5,TRBV5-1,-,many,CASSSGQGETQYF,TGCGCCAGCAGCTCCGGCCAAGGGGAGACCCAGTACTTC
TRBJ2-7,TRBV6-2/TRBV6-3,-,many,CASTRGGSYEQYF,TGTGCCAGCACTCGGGGCGGCTCCTACGAGCAGTACTTC
TRBJ2-3,TRBV7-9,TRBD1,many,CASSLQGAADTQYF,TGTGCCAGCAGCTTACAGGGGGCGGCAGATACGCAGTATTTT
TRBJ1-2,TRBV7-9,-,few,CASSLLGRGDGYTF,TGTGCCAGCAGCCTCCTGGGCAGGGGAGATGGCTACACCTTC
TRBJ2-5,TRBV20-1,-,many,CSARDSQKETQYF,TGCAGTGCTAGGGACAGCCAAAAAGAGACCCAGTACTTC
TRBJ2-6,TRBV28,-,many,CASSLPSGANVLTF,TGTGCCAGCAGCCTGCCGTCTGGGGCCAACGTCCTGACTTTC
TRBJ2-1,TRBV20-1,TRBD2,medium-sized,CSTSQGGGGNEQFF,TGCAGTACCTCTCAGGGTGGGGGGGGCAATGAGCAGTTCTTC